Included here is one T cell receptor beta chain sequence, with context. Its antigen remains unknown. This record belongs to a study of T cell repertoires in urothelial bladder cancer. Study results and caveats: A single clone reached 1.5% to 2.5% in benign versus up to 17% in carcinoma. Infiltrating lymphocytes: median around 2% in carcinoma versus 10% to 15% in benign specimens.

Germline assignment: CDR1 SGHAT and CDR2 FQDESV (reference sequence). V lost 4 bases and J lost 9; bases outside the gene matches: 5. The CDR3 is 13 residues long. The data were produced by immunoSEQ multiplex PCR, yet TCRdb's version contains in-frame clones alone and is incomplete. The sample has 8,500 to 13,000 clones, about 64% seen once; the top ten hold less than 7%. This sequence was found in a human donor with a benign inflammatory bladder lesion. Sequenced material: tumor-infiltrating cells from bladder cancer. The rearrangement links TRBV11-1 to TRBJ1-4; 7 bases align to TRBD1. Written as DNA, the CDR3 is TGTGCCAGCAGCTCAAGGGGGCACCAAAAACTGTTTTTT. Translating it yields CASSSRGHQKLFF.